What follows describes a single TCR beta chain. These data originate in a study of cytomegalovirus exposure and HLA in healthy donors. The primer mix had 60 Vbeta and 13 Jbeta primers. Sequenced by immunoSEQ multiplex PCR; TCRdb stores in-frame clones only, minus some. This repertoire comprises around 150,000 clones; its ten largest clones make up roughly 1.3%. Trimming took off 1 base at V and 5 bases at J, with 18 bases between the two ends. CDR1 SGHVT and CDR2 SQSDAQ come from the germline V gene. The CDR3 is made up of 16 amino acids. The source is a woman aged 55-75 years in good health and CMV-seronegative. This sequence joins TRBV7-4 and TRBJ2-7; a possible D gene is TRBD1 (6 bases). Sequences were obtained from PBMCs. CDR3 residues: CASSLEPSRGSHEQYF. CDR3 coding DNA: TGTGCCAGCAGCTTAGAGCCCTCCAGGGGTTCCCACGAGCAGTACTTC.